This TCR beta chain was retrieved from a study of PD-1 blockade in classical Hodgkin lymphoma. The overall study: Intravenous nivolumab at 3 mg/kg was given to patients every 2 weeks. Whole-study findings and limits: Partial responders and progressors had significantly lower baseline TCR diversity. By C4D1 there was a significant rise in CD4+ TCR diversity but not in CD8+ TCR diversity. Reported baseline diversity: healthy donors highest, relapsed/refractory patients lowest.

Trimming shortened V by 7 bases and J by 0 bases, and 13 bases separated the two germline ends. From germline, CDR1 is MNHNS and CDR2 SASEGT. This CDR3 has 15 amino acids. Time point: cycle 4 day 1 (C4D1), after 6 weeks of nivolumab. In every patient, relapse followed autologous stem cell transplantation, while exposure to brentuximab vedotin differed. Worth noting for this clone: Its antigen is not known.

Here immunoSEQ multiplex PCR was the method, and the copy in TCRdb shows in-frame clones only, minus some. The table shows approximately 52,000 clones, with more than 75% occurring only once. Sample: peripheral blood mononuclear cells (PBMCs), taken before the fourth cycle of nivolumab. The V call is TRBV6-1, the J call TRBJ1-3; D is undetermined. The receptor's source is a human donor with classical Hodgkin lymphoma. CDR3 protein: CASTPRFDSGNTIYF. The CDR3 bases are TGTGCCAGCACCCCCCGATTCGACTCTGGAAACACCATATATTTT.